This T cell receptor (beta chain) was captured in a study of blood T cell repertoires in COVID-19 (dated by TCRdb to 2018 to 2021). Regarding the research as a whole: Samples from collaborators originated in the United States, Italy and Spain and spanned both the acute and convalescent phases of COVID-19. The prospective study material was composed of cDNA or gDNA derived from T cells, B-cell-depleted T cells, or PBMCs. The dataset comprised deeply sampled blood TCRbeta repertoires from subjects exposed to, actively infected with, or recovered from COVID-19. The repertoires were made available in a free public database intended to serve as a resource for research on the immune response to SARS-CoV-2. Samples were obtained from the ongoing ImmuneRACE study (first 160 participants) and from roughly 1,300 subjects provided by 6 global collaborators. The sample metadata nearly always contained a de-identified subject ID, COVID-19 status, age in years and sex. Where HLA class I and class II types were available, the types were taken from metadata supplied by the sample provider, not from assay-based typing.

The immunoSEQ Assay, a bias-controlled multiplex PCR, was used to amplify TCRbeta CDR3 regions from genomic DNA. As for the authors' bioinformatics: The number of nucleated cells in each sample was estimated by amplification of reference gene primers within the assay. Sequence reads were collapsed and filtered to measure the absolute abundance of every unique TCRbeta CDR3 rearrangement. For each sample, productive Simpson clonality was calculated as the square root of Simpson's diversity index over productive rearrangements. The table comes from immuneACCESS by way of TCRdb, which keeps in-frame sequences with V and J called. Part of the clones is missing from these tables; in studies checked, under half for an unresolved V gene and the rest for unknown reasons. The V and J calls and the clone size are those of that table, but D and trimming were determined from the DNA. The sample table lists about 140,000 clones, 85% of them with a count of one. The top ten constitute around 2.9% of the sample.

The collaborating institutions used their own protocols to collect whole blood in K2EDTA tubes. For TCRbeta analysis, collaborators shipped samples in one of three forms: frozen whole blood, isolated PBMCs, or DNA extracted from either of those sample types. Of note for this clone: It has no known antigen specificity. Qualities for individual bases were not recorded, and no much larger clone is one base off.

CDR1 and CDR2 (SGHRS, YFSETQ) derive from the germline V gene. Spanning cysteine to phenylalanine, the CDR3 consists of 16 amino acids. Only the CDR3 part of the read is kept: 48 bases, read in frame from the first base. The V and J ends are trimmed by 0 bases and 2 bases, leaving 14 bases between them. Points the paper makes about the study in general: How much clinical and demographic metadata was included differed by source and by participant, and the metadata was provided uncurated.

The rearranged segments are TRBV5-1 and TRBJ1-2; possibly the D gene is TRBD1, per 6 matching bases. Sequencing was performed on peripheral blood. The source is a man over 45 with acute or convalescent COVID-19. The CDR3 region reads CASSLGRNRENYGYTF. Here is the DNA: TGCGCCAGCAGCTTGGGGCGAAACAGGGAGAACTATGGCTACACCTTC.